The 9 T cell receptor beta chains below were found in one sample sequenced in a study of monozygotic twins with inflammatory bowel disease. With the 5' RACE reads reprocessed, TCRdb shows one record per CDR3 protein and no DNA. Its table lists 300,000 to 450,000 distinct CDR3 sequences. Input material: blood. Receptor source: a human donor with ulcerative colitis or Crohn's disease, or a healthy co-twin of an affected twin (not recorded which).

The chain recombines TRBV27 with TRBJ1-2; with no DNA, the TCRdb D assignment of TRBD1 cannot be verified. The germline V gene encodes CDR1 MNHEY and CDR2 SMNVEV (reference sequence). The CDR3 loop spans 14 amino acids. CDR3 sequence reads: CASSFDGTGAGYTF.

The chain has TRBV6-2 or TRBV6-3 and TRBJ2-3. Per the germline V gene, CDR1 is MNHEY and CDR2 is SVGEGT. The CDR3 totals 14 residues. The CDR3 reads CASSYLGISDTQYF.

J is TRBJ2-2 and V is TRBV5-1; TCRdb names TRBD2, which stays unverified in the absence of DNA. Germline lookup yields CDR1 SGHRS and CDR2 YFSETQ. The CDR3 loop spans 16 amino acids. The CDR3: CASSSEGWSNTGELFF.

The chain carries TRBV6-5 and TRBJ1-5; TCRdb designates TRBD1, a call that cannot be tested without DNA. Germline V gives CDR1 MNHEY, CDR2 SVGAGI. This CDR3 is 15 amino acids long. The CDR3 protein is CASSYTAGGGQPQHF.

V and J are TRBV5-1 and TRBJ2-1; TCRdb's D call of TRBD2 is untestable without DNA. CDR3 size: 14 residues. CDR1 SGHRS and CDR2 YFSETQ come from the germline V gene. This CDR3 reads CASSILAGENEQFF.

The chain has TRBV13 and TRBJ2-7; TCRdb lists TRBD2, though no DNA is available to test this call. The CDR3 loop spans 14 amino acids. Per germline, CDR1 PRHDT and CDR2 FYEKMQ (reference sequence). This CDR3 is CASSLRILAYEQYF.

V usage is TRBV18 and J usage is TRBJ1-5; checking the TCRdb D call of TRBD1 is not possible without DNA. CDR1 and CDR2 from the germline V gene are KGHSH and LQKENI. CDR3 size: 13 residues. The CDR3 sequence: CASSTGGDQPQHF. Together with reference TRBV18 and TRBJ1-5, the CDR3 gives the full variable domain: NAGVMQNPRHLVRRRGQEARLRCSPMKGHSHVYWYRQLPEEGLKFMVYLQKENIIDESGMPKERFSAEFPKEGPSILRIQQVVRGDSAAYFCASSTGGDQPQHFGDGTRLSIL.

This chain uses TRBV6-1 with TRBJ2-7; TCRdb selects TRBD2, and the lack of DNA leaves this call unchecked. CDR1 and CDR2 from the germline V gene are MNHNS and SASEGT. The CDR3 extends over 15 amino acids. CDR3 protein: CATRALAGQLDEQYF.

The chain carries TRBV11-3 and TRBJ2-2; TCRdb's assignment of TRBD1 cannot be checked, as there is no DNA. The CDR3 is 18 amino acids. Germline V CDR1 and CDR2: SGHNT, YENEEA. CDR3 protein: CASSLVGGLGDRNGELFF.